Many counts were recorded for the clone carrying this T cell receptor beta chain. The antigen is undetermined. The J segment lost 2 bases and the V segment lost 2 bases, leaving 5 bases of the junction unmatched. This CDR3 spans 16 amino acids. Germline CDR1 KGHDR, CDR2 SFDVKD. This record comes from a study of read filtering for tumor transcriptome and immune sequencing. Study overall: After DNase treatment, RNA was made into whole-transcriptome libraries.

This library used roughly 400 ng RNA and molecular barcoded adaptors spanning alpha/delta and beta/gamma chains. TCRdb independently ran MiXCR on the reads; one entry per CDR3 protein. The sample shows around 130,000 distinct CDR3 sequences, roughly 13% of them seen only once. Study-level points and caveats: Sorted CD138-negative bone marrow cells were not purified T cells. About four fifths of IR-seq clonotypes had one read, totaling about 3.5% of reads; RNA-seq: 74.6% and 44.6%. Even smaller IR-seq throughput identified most shared clonotypes.

The sequence derives from a donor aged 40 or older with multiple myeloma. J is TRBJ1-5 and V is TRBV24-1; 7 bases fit TRBD1. The sequenced sample was a population of CD138-negative cells sorted from bone marrow. The CDR3 sequence: CATSDCDRARNQPQHF. CDR3 nucleotides: TGTGCCACCAGTGATTGTGACAGGGCTCGCAATCAGCCCCAGCATTTT.